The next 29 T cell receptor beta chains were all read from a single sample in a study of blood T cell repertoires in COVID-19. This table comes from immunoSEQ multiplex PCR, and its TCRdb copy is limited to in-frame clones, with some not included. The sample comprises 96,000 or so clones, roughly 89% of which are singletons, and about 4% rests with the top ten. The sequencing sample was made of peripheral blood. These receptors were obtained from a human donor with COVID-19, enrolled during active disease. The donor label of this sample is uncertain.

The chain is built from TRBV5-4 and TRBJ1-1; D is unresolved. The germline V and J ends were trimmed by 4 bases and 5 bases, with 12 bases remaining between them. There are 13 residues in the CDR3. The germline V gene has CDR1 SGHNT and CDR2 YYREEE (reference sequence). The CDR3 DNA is TGTGCCAGCAGCAATACACGCAAGACTGAAGCTTTCTTT. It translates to CASSNTRKTEAFF.

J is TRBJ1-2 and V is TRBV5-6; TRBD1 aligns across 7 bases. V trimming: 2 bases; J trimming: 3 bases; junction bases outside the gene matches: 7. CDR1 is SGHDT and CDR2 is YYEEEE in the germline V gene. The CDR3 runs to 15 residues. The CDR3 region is CASSFRQGVDYGYTF. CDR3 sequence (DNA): TGTGCCAGCAGCTTCAGACAGGGCGTCGACTATGGCTACACCTTC. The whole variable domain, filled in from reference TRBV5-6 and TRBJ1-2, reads DAGVTQSPTHLIKTRGQQVTLRCSPKSGHDTVSWYQQALGQGPQFIFQYYEEEERQRGNFPDRFSGHQFPNYSSELNVNALLLGDSALYLCASSFRQGVDYGYTFGSGTRLTVV.

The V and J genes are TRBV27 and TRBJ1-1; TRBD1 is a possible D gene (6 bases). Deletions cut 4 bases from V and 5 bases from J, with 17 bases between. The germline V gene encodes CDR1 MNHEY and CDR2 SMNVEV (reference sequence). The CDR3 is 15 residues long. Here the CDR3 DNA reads TGTGCCAGCAGTTCCCCGGGGGGGCGGCGGACTGAAGCTTTCTTT. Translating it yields CASSSPGGRRTEAFF.

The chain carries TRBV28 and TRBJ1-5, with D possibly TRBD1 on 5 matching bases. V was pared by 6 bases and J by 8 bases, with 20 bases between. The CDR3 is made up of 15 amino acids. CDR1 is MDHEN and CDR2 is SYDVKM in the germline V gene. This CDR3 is CASSSQGMTWKPQHF. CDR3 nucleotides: TGTGCCAGCAGCTCCCAGGGTATGACTTGGAAGCCCCAGCATTTT.

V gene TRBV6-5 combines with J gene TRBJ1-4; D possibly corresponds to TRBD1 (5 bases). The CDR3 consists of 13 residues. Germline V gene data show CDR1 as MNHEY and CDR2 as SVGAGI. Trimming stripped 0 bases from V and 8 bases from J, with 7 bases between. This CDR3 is CASSYSRTEKLFF. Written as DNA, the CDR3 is TGTGCCAGCAGTTACTCCAGGACAGAAAAACTGTTTTTT.

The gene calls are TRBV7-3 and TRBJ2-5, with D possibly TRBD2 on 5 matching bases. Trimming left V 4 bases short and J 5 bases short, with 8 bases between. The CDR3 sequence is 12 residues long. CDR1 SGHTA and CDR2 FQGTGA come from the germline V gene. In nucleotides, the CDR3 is TGTGCCAGCAGCTCCTCGGGGGAGACCCAGTACTTC. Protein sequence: CASSSSGETQYF.

CDR3 DNA sequence: TGTGCCAGCAGCTTAACCGGGACAGGGGATGATGAGCAGTTCTTC. Protein sequence: CASSLTGTGDDEQFF. J is TRBJ2-1 and V is TRBV11-2; 10 bases line up with TRBD1. Germline V CDR1 and CDR2: SGHAT, FQNNGV. This CDR3 has 15 residues. V lost 2 bases and J lost 8; bases outside the gene matches: 6.

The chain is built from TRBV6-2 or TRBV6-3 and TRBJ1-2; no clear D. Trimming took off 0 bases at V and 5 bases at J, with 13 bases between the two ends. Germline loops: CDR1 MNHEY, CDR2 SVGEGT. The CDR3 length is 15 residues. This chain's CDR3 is CASSYSSSPIYGYTF. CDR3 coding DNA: TGTGCCAGCAGTTACTCGAGTAGCCCCATTTATGGCTACACCTTC.

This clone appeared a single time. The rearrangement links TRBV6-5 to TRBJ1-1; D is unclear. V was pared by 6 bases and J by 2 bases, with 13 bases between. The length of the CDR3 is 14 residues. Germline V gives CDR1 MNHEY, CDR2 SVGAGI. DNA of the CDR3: TGTGCCAGCAGAATCGAGGGATTCAACACTGAAGCTTTCTTT. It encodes CASRIEGFNTEAFF.

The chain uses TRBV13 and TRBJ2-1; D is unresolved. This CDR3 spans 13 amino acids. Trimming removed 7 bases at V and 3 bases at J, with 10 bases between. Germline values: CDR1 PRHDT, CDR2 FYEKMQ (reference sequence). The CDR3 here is CASTPPSYNEQFF. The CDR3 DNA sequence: TGTGCCAGCACCCCCCCCAGCTACAATGAGCAGTTCTTC.

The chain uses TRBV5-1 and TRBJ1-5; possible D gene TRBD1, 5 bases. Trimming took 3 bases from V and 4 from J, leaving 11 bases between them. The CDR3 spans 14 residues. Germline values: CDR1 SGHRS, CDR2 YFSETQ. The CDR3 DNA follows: TGCGCCAGCAGCTCTTCGGGGGGTAATCAGCCCCAGCATTTT. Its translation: CASSSSGGNQPQHF.

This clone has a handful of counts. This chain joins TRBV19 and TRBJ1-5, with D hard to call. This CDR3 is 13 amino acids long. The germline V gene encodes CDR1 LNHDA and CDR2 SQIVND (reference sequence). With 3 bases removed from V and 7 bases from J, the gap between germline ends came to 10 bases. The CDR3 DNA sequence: TGTGCCAGTAGTATTTCCGTGAGACAGCCCCAGCATTTT. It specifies CASSISVRQPQHF.

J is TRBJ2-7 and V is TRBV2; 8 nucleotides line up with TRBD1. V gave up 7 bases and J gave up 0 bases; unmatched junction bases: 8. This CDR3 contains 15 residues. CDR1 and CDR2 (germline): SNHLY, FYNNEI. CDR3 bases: TGTGCCAGCATTCGGGGACAGGCTTACTCCTACGAGCAGTACTTC. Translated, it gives CASIRGQAYSYEQYF. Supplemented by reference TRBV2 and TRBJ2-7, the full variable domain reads EPEVTQTPSHQVTQMGQEVILRCVPISNHLYFYWYRQILGQKVEFLVSFYNNEISEKSEIFDDQFSVERPDGSNFTLKIRSTKLEDSAMYFCASIRGQAYSYEQYFGPGTRLTVT.

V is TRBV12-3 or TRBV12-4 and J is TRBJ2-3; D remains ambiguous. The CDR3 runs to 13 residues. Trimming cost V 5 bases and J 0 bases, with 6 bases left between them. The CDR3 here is CASSPFSTDTQYF. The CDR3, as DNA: TGTGCCAGCAGTCCGTTTAGCACAGATACGCAGTATTTT.

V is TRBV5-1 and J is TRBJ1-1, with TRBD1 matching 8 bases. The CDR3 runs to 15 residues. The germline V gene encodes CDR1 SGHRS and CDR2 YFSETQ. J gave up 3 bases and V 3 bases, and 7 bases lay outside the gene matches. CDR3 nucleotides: TGCGCCAGCAGCTCCTCAGGACAGGGATACACTGAAGCTTTCTTT. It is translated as CASSSSGQGYTEAFF.

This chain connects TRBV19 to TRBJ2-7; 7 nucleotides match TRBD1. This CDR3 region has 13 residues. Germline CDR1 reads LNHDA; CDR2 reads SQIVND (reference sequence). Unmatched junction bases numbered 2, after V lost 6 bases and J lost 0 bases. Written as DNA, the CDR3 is TGTGCCAGTAGCGACAGGGTCTCCTACGAGCAGTACTTC. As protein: CASSDRVSYEQYF.

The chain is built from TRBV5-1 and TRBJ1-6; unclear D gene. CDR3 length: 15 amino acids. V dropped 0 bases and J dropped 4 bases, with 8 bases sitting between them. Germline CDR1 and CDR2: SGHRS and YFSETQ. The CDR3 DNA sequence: TGCGCCAGCAGCTTGGGGGCAGTTTATAATTCACCCCTCCACTTT. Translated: CASSLGAVYNSPLHF.

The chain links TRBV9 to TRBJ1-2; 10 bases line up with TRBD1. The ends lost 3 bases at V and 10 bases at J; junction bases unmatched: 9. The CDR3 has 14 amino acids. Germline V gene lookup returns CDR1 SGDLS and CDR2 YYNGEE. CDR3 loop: CASSAQTGGGLYTF. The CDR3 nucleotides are TGTGCCAGCAGCGCCCAGACAGGGGGCGGGCTCTACACCTTC.

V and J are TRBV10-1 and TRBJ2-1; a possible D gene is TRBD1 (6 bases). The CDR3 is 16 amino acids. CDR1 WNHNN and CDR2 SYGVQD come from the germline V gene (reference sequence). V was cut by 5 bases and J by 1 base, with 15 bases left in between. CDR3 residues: CASSPTGWGSYNEQFF. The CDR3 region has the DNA TGCGCCAGCAGTCCTACAGGGTGGGGTTCCTACAATGAGCAGTTCTTC.

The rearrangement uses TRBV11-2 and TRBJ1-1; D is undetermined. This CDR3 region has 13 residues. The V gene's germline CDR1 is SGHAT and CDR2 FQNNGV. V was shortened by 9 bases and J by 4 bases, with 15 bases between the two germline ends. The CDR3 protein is CASRAVGGTEAFF. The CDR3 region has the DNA TGTGCCAGTCGAGCCGTGGGAGGCACTGAAGCTTTCTTT.

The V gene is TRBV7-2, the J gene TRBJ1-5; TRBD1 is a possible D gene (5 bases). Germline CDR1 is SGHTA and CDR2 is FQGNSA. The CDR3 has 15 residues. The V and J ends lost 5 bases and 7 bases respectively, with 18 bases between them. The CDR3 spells CASSPRQGSWQPQHF. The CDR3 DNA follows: TGTGCCAGCAGCCCTCGGCAGGGATCGTGGCAGCCCCAGCATTTT.

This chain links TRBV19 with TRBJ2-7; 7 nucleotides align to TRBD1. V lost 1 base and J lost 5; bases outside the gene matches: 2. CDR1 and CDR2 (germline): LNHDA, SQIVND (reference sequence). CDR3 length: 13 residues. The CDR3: CASSIGQGNEQYF. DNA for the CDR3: TGTGCCAGTAGTATAGGACAGGGTAACGAGCAGTACTTC.

CDR3 nucleotides: TGTGCCAGCAGCTCGCCGGGGGAGACCCAGTACTTC. Translated: CASSSPGETQYF. This rearrangement joins TRBV11-3 to TRBJ2-5; tentative D call: TRBD2 (5 bases). The CDR3 is 12 amino acids. Germline assignment: CDR1 SGHNT and CDR2 YENEEA. V was shortened by 4 bases and J by 5 bases, with 8 bases between the two germline ends.

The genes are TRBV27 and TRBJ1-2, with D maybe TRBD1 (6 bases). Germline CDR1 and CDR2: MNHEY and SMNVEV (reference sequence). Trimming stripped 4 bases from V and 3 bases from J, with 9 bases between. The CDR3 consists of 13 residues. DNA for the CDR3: TGTGCCAGCAGTTCGCAGGGGCACTATGGCTACACCTTC. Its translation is CASSSQGHYGYTF.

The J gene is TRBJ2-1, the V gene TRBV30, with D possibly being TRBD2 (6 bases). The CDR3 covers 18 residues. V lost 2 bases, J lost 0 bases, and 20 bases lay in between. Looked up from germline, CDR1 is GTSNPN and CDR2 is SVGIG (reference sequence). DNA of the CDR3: TGTGCCTGGAGTCACACCCGGGGCGGGGCCAGCTCCTACAATGAGCAGTTCTTC. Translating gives CAWSHTRGGASSYNEQFF.

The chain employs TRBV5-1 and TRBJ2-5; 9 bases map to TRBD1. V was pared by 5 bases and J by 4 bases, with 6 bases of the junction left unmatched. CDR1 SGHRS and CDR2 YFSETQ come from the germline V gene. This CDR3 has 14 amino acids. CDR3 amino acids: CASRTGGGPETQYF. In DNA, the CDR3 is TGCGCCAGCAGAACAGGGGGCGGCCCAGAGACCCAGTACTTC.

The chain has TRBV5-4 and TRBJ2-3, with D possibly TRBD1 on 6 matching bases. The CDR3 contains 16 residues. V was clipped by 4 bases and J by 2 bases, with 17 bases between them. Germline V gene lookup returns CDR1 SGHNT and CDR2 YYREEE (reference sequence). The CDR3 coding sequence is TGTGCCAGCAGCCAGATATTGAACAGGGACACAGATACGCAGTATTTT. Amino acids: CASSQILNRDTDTQYF.

The CDR3 DNA reads as TGTGCCAGCAGCCAAACCACTACTAGCTCTGCTGAGCAGTTCTTC. It codes for CASSQTTTSSAEQFF. The chain combines TRBV7-9 with TRBJ2-1; maybe TRBD2 (6 bases). The V and J ends lost 5 bases and 9 bases respectively, with 20 bases between them. Germline V gene sequence: CDR1 SEHNR, CDR2 FQNEAQ (reference sequence). The CDR3 length is 15 residues.

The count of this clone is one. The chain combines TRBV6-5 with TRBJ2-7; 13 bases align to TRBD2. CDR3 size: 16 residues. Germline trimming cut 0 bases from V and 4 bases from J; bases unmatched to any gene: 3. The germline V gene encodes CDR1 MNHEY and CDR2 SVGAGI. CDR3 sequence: CASSYSGLAGSYEQYF. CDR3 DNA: TGTGCCAGCAGTTACTCGGGACTAGCGGGATCATACGAGCAGTACTTC.